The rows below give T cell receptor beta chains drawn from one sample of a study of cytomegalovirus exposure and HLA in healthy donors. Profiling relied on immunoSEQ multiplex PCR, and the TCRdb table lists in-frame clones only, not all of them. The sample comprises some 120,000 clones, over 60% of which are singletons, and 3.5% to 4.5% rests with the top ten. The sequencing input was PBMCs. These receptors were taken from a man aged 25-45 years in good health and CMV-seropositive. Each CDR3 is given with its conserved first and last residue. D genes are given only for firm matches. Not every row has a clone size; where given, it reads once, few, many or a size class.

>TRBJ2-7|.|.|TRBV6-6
CASSYSFAISGQGGDF
TGTGCCAGCAGTTACTCGTTCGCGATTTCCGGTCAGGGGGGAGACTTC
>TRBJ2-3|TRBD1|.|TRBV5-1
CASSLAAGQGASDTQYF
TGCGCCAGCAGCTTGGCTGCGGGACAGGGGGCATCAGATACGCAGTATTTT
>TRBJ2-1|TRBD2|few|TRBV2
CASNTGRRNNEQFF
TGTGCCAGCAATACCGGGAGGAGAAACAATGAGCAGTTCTTC
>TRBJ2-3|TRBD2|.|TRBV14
CASSQDMAGGPSDTQYF
TGTGCCAGCAGCCAAGATATGGCGGGAGGGCCCTCGGATACGCAGTATTTT
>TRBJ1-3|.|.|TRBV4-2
CASSVGTLNSGNTIYF
TGTGCCAGCAGTGTCGGGACACTAAACTCTGGAAACACCATATATTTT
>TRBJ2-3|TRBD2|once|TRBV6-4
CASSDSRSGGTDTQYF
TGTGCCAGCAGTGACTCGAGAAGCGGGGGCACAGATACGCAGTATTTT
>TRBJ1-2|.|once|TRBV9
CASSVADKRYTF
TGTGCCAGCAGCGTAGCCGATAAGCGCTACACCTTC
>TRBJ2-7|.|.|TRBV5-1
CASSLGPTESYEQYF
TGCGCCAGCAGCTTGGGACCGACGGAGTCCTACGAGCAGTACTTC
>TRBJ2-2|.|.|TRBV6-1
CASTYGQFTGELFF
TGTGCCAGCACTTATGGACAGTTCACCGGGGAGCTGTTTTTT
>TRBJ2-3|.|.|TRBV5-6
CASSLSSGTSYTQYF
TGTGCCAGCAGCTTGAGTAGTGGGACTTCCTATACGCAGTATTTT
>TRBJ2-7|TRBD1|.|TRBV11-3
CASGWTGSPLEQYF
TGTGCCAGCGGCTGGACAGGGTCCCCTCTCGAGCAGTACTTC
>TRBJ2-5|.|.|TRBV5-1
CASSLRGRETQYF
TGCGCCAGCAGCTTGCGAGGGAGAGAGACCCAGTACTTC
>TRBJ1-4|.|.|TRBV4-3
CASSPRATTNEKLFF
TGCGCCAGCAGCCCGAGGGCCACAACTAATGAAAAACTGTTTTTT